These 6 T cell receptor beta chains came from one sample sequenced in a study of blood T cell repertoires in COVID-19. Repertoires were generated with immunoSEQ multiplex PCR, while TCRdb's copy carries only in-frame clones and drops some. The table has 250,000 to 400,000 clones, 70% to 90% seen once; the top ten hold about 5%. Sequencing was carried out using PBMCs or T cells enriched from blood (not recorded which). Every receptor here comes from a woman in her twenties or thirties who had recovered from COVID-19.

The chain carries TRBV18 and TRBJ1-3; no reliable D call. Germline V CDR1 and CDR2: KGHSH, LQKENI. V was pared by 6 bases and J by 0 bases, with 12 bases between. The CDR3 has 15 residues. The CDR3 protein is CASSTGTSSGNTIYF. The CDR3 DNA sequence: TGTGCCAGCTCTACGGGAACGAGCTCTGGAAACACCATATATTTT.

The CDR3 coding sequence is TGTGCCAGCAGCCAGAACCTCGGGACAGGGCAGGCAGCCCTCCACTTT. It translates to CASSQNLGTGQAALHF. V and J are TRBV3-1 (or the pseudogene TRBV3-2) and TRBJ1-6; 9 bases match TRBD1. Germline CDR1 reads LGHDT; CDR2 reads YNNKEL (reference sequence). V was pared by 3 bases and J by 14 bases, with 14 bases of the junction left unmatched. This CDR3 is 16 amino acids long.

The V and J genes are TRBV5-1 and TRBJ1-2; D is uncertain. Germline CDR1 is SGHRS and CDR2 is YFSETQ. This CDR3 region has 14 residues. Trimming cost V 0 bases and J 4 bases, with 10 bases left between them. This CDR3 reads CASSLDTEGYGYTF. CDR3 in DNA: TGCGCCAGCAGCTTGGATACGGAGGGCTATGGCTACACCTTC.

The gene calls are TRBV30 and TRBJ1-1, with D perhaps TRBD1 (5 bases). CDR1 and CDR2 from the germline V gene are GTSNPN and SVGIG (reference sequence). V shed 3 bases and J shed 1 base, with 9 bases lying between them. CDR3 length: 13 amino acids. The CDR3 bases are TGTGCCTGGAGGAGACAGACGAACACTGAAGCTTTCTTT. As protein: CAWRRQTNTEAFF.

The chain carries TRBV23-1 and TRBJ1-1; no clear D. TRBV23-1 is identified as an open reading frame with a role that is uncertain. The CDR3 length is 23 residues. The V and J ends lost 0 bases and 1 base respectively, with 33 bases between them. CDR3 bases: TGCGCCAGCAGTCAATCAAGTTCGAGGTTATTCAAGGACTCTAGAGTGGAGAACACTGAAGCTTTCTTT. It encodes CASSQSSSRLFKDSRVENTEAFF.

This chain links TRBV15 with TRBJ1-2, with D possibly matching TRBD1 (5 bases). Germline CDR1 reads LNHNV; CDR2 reads YYDKDF (reference sequence). V shed 2 bases and J shed 4 bases, with 8 bases lying between them. There are 13 residues in the CDR3. The CDR3 DNA reads as TGTGCCACCAGCAGATCCGACAGCTATGGCTACACCTTC. Amino acids: CATSRSDSYGYTF.